This TCR beta chain was sequenced for a study of T cell responses to AZD1222 COVID-19 vaccine. Germline V gene sequence: CDR1 LNHDA, CDR2 SQIVND (reference sequence). The CDR3 has 16 residues. V shed 2 bases, J shed 0 bases, and the junction held 3 bases outside the gene matches. Notes on this clone: Antigen specificity is unknown.

Whole-study findings and limits: Only a handful of AZD1222 recipients tested seropositive at baseline.

Sequencing used immunoSEQ multiplex PCR; TCRdb keeps in-frame clones, though not all of them. This table has 95,000 to 110,000 clones, about 89% appearing once. The gene calls are TRBV19 and TRBJ2-4, with 8 bases matching TRBD1. This sequence was found in an adult in good health. The sequencing used peripheral blood, collected on day 0 of AZD1222 vaccination. The CDR3 loop is CASSIFGQGAKNIQYF. CDR3 coding DNA: TGTGCCAGTAGTATATTTGGACAGGGAGCCAAAAACATTCAGTACTTC.